This TCR beta chain emerged from a study of T cells in Graves' hyperthyroidism and ophthalmopathy. Authors of the study amplified TCR beta CDR3 regions from RNA transcripts. Initially, a first-round RT-PCR of the TCR CDR3 employed the HTBI primer set. TCRdb re-called the multiplex PCR reads with MiXCR, one entry per CDR3 protein. The sample consists of about 610,000 distinct CDR3 sequences, 16% of them appearing once. This clonotype was counted many times. This CDR3 is 14 amino acids long. Germline-derived CDR1 and CDR2 are DFQATT and SNEGSKA (reference sequence). V lost 0 bases to trimming and J lost 1 base, with 9 bases between them.

The rearrangement joins TRBV20-1 to TRBJ1-1; D gene uncertain. The material sequenced was blood. The sequence came from a woman in her thirties or forties with Graves' ophthalmopathy. For the CDR3, the DNA is TGCAGTGCTAGAGATCGGAACAGGAACACTGAAGCTTTCTTT. Translating it yields CSARDRNRNTEAFF.